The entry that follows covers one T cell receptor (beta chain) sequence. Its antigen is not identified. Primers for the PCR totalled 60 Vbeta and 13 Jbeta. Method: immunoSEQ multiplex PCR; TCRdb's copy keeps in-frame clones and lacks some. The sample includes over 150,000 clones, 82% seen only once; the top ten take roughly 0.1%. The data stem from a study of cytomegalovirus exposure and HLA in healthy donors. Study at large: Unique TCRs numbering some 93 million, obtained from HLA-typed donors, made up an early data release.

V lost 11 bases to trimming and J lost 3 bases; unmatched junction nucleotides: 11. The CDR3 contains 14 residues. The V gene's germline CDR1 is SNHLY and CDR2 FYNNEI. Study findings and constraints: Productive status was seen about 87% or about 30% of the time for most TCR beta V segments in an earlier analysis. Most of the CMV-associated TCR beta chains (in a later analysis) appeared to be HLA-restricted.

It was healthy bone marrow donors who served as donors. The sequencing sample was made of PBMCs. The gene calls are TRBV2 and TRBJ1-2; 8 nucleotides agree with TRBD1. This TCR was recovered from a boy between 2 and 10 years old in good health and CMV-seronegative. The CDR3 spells CARGQGAVDYGYTF. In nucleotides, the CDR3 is TGTGCCCGCGGACAGGGCGCGGTAGACTATGGCTACACCTTC.